This T cell receptor (beta chain) stems from a study of blood T cell repertoires in COVID-19. Across the whole study: PBMCs, B-cell-depleted T cells, or T cells provided the cDNA or gDNA that made up the material.

Profiled with immunoSEQ multiplex PCR; TCRdb holds only in-frame clones, not every one. The sample includes some 24,000 clones, approximately 90% of them seen just once. The CDR3 extends over 16 amino acids. Trimming cost V 1 base and J 2 bases; bases outside gene matches: 5. In germline, CDR1 is SGHVS, CDR2 FNYEAQ. The sequence came from a man between 65 and 85 years old with acute or convalescent COVID-19. The sequenced sample was peripheral blood. The V call is TRBV7-6, the J call TRBJ2-7; TRBD2 aligns across 10 bases. The CDR3 coding sequence is TGTGCCAGCAGCTTAGGTCTAAGCGGGGGGGCCTACGAGCAGTACTTC. This encodes CASSLGLSGGAYEQYF.